This entry is about one T cell receptor (beta chain). The data belong to a study of blood T cell repertoires in COVID-19. Study overall: Samples taken during acute and convalescent COVID-19 were collected in the United States, Italy and Spain. T cells, B-cell-depleted T cells, or PBMCs provided the cDNA or gDNA that served as material.

Under the authors' procedure: Estimation of nucleated cell counts relied on the amplification of reference gene primers. TCRdb keeps only in-frame clones here, not all; method: immunoSEQ multiplex PCR. That table furnishes V, J and clone size, whereas the DNA furnished D and trimming. The sample contains roughly 410,000 clones, 89% of which appear only once. Seattle's cohort entered during active infection and was followed longitudinally. CDR3 length: 15 amino acids. CDR1 and CDR2 (germline): SEHNR, FQNEAQ (reference sequence). V was pared by 5 bases and J by 4 bases, with 7 bases of the junction left unmatched.

The chain couples TRBV7-9 to TRBJ2-1; 8 bases match TRBD2. This receptor was obtained from a woman aged 40 to 55 with COVID-19, enrolled during active disease. The sequencing sample was made of peripheral blood. This CDR3 reads CASSPPGGGYNEQFF. The CDR3 coding sequence is TGTGCCAGCAGCCCCCCGGGAGGGGGTTACAATGAGCAGTTCTTC.